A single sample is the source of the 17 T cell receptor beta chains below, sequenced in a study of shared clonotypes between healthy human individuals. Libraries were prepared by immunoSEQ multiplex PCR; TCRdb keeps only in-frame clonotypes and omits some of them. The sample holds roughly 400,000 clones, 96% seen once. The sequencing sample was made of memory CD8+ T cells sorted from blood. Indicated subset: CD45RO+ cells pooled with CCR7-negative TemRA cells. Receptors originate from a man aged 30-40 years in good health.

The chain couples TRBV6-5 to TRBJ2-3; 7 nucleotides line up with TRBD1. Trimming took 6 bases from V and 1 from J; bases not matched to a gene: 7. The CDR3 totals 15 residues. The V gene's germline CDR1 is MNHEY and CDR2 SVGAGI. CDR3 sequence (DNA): TGTGCCAGCAGAAACAGGGGAAGGGGCACAGATACGCAGTATTTT. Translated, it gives CASRNRGRGTDTQYF.

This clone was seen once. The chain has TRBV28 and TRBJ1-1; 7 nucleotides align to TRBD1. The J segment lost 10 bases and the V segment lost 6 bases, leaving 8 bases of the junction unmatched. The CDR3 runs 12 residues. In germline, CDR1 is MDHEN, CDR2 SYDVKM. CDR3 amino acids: CASSPPGQIAFF. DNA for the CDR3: TGTGCCAGCAGCCCCCCGGGACAGATAGCTTTCTTT.

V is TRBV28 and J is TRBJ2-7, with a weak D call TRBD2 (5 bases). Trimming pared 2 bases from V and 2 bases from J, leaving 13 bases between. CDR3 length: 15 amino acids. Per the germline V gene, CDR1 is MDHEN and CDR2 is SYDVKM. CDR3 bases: TGTGCCAGCAGTTTAATGGCCCTAGCCCCCTACGAGCAGTACTTC. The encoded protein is CASSLMALAPYEQYF.

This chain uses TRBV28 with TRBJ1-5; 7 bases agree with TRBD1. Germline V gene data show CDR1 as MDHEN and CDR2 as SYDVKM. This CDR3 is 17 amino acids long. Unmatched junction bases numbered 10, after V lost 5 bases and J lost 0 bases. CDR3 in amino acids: CASSPDKQGSSNQPQHF. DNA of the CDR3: TGTGCCAGCAGTCCTGACAAACAGGGGTCTAGCAATCAGCCCCAGCATTTT.

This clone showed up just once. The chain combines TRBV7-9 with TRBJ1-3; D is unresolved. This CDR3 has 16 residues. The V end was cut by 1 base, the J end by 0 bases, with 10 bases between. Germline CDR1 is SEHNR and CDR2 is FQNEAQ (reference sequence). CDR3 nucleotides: TGTGCCAGCAGCTTAGGTACGCTTACCTCTGGAAACACCATATATTTT. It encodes CASSLGTLTSGNTIYF.

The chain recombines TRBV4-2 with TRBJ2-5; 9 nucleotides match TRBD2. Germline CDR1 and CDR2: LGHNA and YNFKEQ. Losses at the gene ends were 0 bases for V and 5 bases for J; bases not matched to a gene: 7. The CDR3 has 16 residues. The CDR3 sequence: CASSQDPALAGETQYF. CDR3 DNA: TGTGCCAGCAGCCAAGATCCCGCCCTAGCGGGGGAGACCCAGTACTTC.

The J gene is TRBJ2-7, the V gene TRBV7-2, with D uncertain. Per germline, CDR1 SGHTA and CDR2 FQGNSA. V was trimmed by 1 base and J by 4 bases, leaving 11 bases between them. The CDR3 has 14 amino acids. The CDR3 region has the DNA TGTGCCAGCAGCTTAGTTTATGGGTTATACGAGCAGTACTTC. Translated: CASSLVYGLYEQYF.

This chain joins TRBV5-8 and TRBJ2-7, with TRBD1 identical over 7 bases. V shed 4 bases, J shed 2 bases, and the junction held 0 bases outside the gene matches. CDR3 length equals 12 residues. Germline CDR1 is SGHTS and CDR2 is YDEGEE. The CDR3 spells CASSQGAYEQYF. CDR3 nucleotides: TGTGCCAGCAGCCAGGGGGCCTACGAGCAGTACTTC.

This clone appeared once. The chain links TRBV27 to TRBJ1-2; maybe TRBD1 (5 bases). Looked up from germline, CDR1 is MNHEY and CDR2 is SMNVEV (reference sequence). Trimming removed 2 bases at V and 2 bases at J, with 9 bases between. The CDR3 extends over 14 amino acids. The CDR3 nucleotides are TGTGCCAGCAGTTTAGTTGGGGGGAACTATGGCTACACCTTC. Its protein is CASSLVGGNYGYTF.

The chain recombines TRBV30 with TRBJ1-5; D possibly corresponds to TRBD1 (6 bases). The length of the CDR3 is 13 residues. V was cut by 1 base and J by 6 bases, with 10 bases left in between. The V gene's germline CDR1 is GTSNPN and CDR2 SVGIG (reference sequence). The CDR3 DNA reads TGTGCCTGGAGTGGGGGGCTCAGTCAGCCCCAGCATTTT. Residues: CAWSGGLSQPQHF.

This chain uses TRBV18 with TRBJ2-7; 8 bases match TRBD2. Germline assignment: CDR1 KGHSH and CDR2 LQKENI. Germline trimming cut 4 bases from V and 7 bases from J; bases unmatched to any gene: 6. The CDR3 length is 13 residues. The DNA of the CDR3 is TGTGCCAGCTCACTCAGGTTAGCGGGGGAGCAGTACTTC. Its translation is CASSLRLAGEQYF.

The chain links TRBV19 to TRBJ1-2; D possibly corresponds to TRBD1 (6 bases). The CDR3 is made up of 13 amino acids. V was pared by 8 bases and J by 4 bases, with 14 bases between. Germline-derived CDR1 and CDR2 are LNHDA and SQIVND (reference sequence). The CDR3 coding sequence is TGTGCCAGTTCCTGGGGGCGCGCCTATGGCTACACCTTC. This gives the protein CASSWGRAYGYTF.

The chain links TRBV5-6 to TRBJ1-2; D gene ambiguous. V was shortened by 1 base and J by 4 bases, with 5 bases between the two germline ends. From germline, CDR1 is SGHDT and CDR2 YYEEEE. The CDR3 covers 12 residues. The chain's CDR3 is CASSLWAYGYTF. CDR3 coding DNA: TGTGCCAGCAGCTTGTGGGCCTATGGCTACACCTTC.

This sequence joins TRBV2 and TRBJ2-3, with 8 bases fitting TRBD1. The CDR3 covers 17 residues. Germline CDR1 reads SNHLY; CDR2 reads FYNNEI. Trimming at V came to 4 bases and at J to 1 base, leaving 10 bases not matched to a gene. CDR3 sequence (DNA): TGTGCCAGCAGTGCCCCTGGGACAGGATGGGGCACAGATACGCAGTATTTT. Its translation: CASSAPGTGWGTDTQYF.

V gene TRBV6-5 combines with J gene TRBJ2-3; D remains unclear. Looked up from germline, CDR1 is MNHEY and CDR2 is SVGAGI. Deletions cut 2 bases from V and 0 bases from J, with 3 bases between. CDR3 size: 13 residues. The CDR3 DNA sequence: TGTGCCAGCAGTTACGACAGCACAGATACGCAGTATTTT. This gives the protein CASSYDSTDTQYF.

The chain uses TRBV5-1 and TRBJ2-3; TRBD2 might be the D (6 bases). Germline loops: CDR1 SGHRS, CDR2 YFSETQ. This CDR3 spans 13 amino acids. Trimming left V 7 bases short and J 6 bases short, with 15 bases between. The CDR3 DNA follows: TGCGCCAGCTCTCCGGGACTCCTGGATACGCAGTATTTT. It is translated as CASSPGLLDTQYF.

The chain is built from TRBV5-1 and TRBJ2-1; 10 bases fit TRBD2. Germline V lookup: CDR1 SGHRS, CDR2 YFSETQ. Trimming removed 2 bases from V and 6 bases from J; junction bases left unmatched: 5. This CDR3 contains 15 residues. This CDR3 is CASSFVLAGVNEQFF. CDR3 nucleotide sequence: TGCGCCAGCAGCTTCGTTCTAGCGGGAGTCAATGAGCAGTTCTTC.